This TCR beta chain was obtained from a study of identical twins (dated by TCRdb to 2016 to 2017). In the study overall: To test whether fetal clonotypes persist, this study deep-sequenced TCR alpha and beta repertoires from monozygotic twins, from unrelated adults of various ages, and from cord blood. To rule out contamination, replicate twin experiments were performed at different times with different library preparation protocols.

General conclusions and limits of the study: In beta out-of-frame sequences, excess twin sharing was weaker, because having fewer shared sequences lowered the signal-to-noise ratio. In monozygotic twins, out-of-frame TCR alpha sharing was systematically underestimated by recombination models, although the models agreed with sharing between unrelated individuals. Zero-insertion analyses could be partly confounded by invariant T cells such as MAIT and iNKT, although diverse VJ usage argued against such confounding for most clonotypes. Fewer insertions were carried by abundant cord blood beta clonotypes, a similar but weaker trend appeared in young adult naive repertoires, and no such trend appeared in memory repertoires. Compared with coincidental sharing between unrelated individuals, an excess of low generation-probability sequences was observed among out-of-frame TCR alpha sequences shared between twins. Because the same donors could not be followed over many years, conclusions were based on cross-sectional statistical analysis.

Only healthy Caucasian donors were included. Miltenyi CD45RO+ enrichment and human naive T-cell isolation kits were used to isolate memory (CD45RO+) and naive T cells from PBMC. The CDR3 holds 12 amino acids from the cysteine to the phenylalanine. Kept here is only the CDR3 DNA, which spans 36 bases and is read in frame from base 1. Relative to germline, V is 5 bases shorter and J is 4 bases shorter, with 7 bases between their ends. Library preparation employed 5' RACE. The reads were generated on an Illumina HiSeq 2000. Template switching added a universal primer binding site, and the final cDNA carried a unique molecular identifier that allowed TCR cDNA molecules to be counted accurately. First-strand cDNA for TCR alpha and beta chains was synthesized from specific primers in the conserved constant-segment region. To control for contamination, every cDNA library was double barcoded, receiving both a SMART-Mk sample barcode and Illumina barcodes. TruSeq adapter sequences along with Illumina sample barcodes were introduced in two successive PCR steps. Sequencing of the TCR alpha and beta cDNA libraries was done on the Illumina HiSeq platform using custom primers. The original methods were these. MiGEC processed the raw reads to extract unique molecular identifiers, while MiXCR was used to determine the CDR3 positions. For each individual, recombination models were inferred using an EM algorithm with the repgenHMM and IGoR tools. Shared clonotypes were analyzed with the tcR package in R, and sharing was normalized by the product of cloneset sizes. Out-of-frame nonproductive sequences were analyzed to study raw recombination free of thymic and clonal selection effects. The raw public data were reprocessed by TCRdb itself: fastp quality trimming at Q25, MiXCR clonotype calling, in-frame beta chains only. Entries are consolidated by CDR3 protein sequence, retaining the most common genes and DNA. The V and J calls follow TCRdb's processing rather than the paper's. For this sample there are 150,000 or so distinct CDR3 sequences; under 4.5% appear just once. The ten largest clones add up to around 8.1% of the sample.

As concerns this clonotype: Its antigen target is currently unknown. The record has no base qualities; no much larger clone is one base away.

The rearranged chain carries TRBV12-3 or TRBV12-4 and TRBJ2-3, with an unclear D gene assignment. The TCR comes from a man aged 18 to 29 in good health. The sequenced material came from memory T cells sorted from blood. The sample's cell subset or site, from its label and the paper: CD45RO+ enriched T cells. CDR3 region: CASSLLSDTQYF. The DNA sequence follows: TGTGCCAGCAGTCTACTTTCAGATACGCAGTATTTT.